This TCR beta chain was obtained from a study of cytomegalovirus exposure and HLA in healthy donors. The PCR employed 60 Vbeta primers together with 13 Jbeta primers. The protocol was immunoSEQ multiplex PCR, while the TCRdb copy is restricted to in-frame clones and leaves out a portion. The table includes roughly 93,000 clones, 76% detected once. Trimming took 2 bases from V and 8 from J, leaving 12 bases between them. The germline gives CDR1 SNHLY, CDR2 FYNNEI. The CDR3 loop spans 13 amino acids. What was sequenced was PBMCs. The TCR sequence derives from a man aged 40-49 years in good health and CMV-seronegative. The chain recombines TRBV2 with TRBJ1-2; the D gene is possibly TRBD1 (6 bases). The CDR3: CASSERTVSGYTF. DNA for the CDR3: TGTGCCAGCAGTGAAAGGACAGTGTCAGGCTACACCTTC.